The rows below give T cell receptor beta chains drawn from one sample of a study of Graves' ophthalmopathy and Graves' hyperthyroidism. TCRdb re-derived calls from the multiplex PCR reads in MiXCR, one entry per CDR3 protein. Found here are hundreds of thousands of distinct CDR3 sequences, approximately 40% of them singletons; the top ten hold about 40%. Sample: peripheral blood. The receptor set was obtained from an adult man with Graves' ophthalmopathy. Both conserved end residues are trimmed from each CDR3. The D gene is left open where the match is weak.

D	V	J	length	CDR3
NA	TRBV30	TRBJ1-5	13	AWSVPAPNNQPQH
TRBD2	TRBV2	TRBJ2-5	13	ASSDGAGVQETQY
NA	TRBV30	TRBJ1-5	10	AWSVQDQPQH
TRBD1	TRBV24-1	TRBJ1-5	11	ASHDRGNQPQH
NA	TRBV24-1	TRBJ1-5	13	ATSATDSPDQPQH
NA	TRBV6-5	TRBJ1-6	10	ASSYSMSPLH
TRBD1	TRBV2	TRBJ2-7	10	ASSRQGYEQY
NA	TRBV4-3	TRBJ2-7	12	ASSRGPGSYEQY
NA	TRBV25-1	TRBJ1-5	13	ASTKQGRSNQPQH
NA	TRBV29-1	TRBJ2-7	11	SATTPIGYEQY
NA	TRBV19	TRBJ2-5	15	ASSIYPPRADQETQY
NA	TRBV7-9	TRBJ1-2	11	ASSLAGADGYT
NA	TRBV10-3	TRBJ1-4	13	AISGRGEPYEKLF
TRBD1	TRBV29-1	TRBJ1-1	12	SVEDRRDRSEAF
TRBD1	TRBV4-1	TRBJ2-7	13	ASSAEGGYGYEQY
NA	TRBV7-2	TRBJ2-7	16	ASSLASKQGLGSYEQY
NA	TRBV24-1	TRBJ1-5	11	ASSGLINQSQH
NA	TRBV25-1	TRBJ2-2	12	ASSQQGLAGELF
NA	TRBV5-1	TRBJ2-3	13	ASSLLQGRTDTQY
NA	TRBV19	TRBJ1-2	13	ASSISSEVTVGYT
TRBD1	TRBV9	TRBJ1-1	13	ASSVRDRVPPEAF
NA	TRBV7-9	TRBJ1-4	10	ASSFWGEKLF
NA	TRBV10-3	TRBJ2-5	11	ASMPLGWETQY
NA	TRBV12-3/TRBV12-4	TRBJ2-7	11	ASSRDGAYEQY
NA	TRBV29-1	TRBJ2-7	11	SVEDTASYEQY
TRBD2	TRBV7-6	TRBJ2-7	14	ASSVGGGTSVYEQY
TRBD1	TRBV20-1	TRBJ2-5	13	SANSDRGRKETQY
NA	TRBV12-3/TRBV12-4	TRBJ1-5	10	ASTVSNQPQH
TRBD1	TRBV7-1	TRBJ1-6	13	ASSSTTGPNSPLH
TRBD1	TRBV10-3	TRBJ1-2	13	AISDTGTVGYGYT
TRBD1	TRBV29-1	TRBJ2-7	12	SVGGQGLGYEQY
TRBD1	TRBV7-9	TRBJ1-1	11	ASSTDRGARAF
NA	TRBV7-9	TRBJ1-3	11	ASSLATGNTIY
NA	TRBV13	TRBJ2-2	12	ASSSNMNTGELF
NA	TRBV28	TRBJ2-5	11	ASSLRQTETQY
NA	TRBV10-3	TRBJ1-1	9	AILGVGEAF
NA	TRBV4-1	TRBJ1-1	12	ASSQVSGDLEAF
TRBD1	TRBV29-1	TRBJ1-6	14	SHRTGGFPGAGPLH
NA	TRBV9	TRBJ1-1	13	ASSVAAQLNTEAF
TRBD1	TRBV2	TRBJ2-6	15	ASSERGQFSGANVLT
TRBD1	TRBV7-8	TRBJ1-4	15	ASSLATKTGGNEKLF
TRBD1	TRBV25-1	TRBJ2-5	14	ASSTIGQGVVETQY
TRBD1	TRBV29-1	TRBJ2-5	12	SSDGTGGTKTQY
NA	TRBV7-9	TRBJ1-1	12	ASSFGGSRTEAF
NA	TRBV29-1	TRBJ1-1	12	SVVIVGANTEAF
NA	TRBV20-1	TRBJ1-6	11	SASRVVGSPLH
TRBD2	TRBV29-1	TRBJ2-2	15	SAHGTSGGINTGELF
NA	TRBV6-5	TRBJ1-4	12	ASSAQESNEKLF
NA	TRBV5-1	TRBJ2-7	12	ASSPWPRGSEQY
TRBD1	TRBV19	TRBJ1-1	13	ASSTWDRGDTEAF
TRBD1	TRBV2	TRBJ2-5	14	ASSSRPQGRFEIQY
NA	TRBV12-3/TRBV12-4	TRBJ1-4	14	ASSFSGAALNEKLF
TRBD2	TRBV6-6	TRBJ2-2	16	ASRRTSGRLGNTGELY
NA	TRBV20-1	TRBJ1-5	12	SAAITQGNQPQH